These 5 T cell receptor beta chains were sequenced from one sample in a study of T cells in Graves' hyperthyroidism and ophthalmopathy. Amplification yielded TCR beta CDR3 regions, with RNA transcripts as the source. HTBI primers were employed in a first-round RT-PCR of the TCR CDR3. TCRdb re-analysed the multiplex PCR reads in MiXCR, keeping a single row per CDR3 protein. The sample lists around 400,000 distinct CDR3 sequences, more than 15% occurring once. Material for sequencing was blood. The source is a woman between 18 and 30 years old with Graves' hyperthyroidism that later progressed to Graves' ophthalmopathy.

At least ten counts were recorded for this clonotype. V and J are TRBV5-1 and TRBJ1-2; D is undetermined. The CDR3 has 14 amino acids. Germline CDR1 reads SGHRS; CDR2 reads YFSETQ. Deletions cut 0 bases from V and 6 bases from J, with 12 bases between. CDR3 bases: TGCGCCAGCAGCTTGGGACACCGGAGGGATGGCTACACCTTC. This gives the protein CASSLGHRRDGYTF.

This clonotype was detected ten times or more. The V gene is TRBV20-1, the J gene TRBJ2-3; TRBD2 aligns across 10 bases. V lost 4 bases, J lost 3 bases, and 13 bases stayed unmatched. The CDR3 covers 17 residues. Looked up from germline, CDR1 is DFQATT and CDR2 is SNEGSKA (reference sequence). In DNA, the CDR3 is TGCAGTGCTAAAACCGATCGAGCGGGAGGGCCTACAGATACGCAGTATTTT. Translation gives CSAKTDRAGGPTDTQYF.

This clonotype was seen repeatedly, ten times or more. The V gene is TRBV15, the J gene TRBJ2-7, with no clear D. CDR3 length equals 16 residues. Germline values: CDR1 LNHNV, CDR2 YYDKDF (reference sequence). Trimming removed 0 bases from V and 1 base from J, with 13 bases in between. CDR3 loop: CATSRDGEEGSYEQYF. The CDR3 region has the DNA TGTGCCACCAGCAGAGATGGAGAAGAAGGTTCCTACGAGCAGTACTTC. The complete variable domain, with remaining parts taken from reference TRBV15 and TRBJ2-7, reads DAMVIQNPRYQVTQFGKPVTLSCSQTLNHNVMYWYQQKSSQAPKLLFHYYDKDFNNEADTPDNFQSRRPNTSFCFLDIRSPGLGDTAMYLCATSRDGEEGSYEQYFGPGTRLTVT.

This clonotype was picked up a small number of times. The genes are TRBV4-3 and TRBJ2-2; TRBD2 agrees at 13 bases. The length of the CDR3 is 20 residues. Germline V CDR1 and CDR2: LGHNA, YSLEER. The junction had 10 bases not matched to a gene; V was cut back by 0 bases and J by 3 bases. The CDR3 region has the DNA TGCGCCAGCAGCCAAGATGCCGGACTAGCGGGAGTTAGGGACACCGGGGAGCTGTTTTTT. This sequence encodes CASSQDAGLAGVRDTGELFF.

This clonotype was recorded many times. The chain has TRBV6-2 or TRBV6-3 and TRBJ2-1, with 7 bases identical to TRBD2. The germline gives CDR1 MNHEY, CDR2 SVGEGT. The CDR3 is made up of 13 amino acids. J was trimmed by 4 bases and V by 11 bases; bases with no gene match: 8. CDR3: CAGGGPMYNEQFF. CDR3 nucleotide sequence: TGTGCCGGGGGAGGGCCGATGTACAATGAGCAGTTCTTC.